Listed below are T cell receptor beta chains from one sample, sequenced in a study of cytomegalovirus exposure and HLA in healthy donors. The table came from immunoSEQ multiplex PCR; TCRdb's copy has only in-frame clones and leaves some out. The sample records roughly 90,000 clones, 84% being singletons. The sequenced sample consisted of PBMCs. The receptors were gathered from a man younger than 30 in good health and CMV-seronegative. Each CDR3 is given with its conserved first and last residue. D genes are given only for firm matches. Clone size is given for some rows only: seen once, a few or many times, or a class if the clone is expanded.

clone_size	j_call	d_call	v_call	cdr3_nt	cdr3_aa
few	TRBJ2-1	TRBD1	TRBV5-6	TGTGCCAGCAGCTCGGGACAGGGGGATGTCTCCTACAATGAGCAGTTCTTC	CASSSGQGDVSYNEQFF
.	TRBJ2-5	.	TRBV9	TGTGCCAGCAGCGCGGGGGGCCCCGGGACCCAGTACTTC	CASSAGGPGTQYF
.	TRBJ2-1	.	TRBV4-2	TGTGCCAGCAGCCAAGTTTTTTCAAACGAGCTCAACAATGAGCAGTTCTTC	CASSQVFSNELNNEQFF
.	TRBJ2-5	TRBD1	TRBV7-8	TGTGCCAGCAGCCCCCGACCGGGACAGGGCGAGACCCAGTACTTC	CASSPRPGQGETQYF
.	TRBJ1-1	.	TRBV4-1	TGCGCCAGCAGCCGAGTACAGGTTGAGCACACTGAAGCTTTCTTT	CASSRVQVEHTEAFF
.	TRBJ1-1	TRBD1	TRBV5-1	TGCGCCAGCAGCACTCGACAGGGAAAAGACACTGAAGCTTTCTTT	CASSTRQGKDTEAFF
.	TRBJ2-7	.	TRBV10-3	TGTGCCATCAGTGAGTCTCAGGGTAGCTCCTACGAGCAGTACTTC	CAISESQGSSYEQYF
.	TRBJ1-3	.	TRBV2	TGTGCCAGCAGTGGAACGGTCAACTCTGGAAACACCATATATTTT	CASSGTVNSGNTIYF
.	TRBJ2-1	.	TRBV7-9	TGTGCCAGTCGGACTTGGCCCACCAACAATGAGCAGTTCTTC	CASRTWPTNNEQFF
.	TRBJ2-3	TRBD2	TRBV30	TGTGCCTGGGGTGGTGGGCTAGCGGGAGGATGGGGACCCCCAGATACGCAGTATTTT	CAWGGGLAGGWGPPDTQYF
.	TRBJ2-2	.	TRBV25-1	TGTGCCAGCAGTGAGATACAGGACCCGAACACCGGGGAGCTGTTTTTT	CASSEIQDPNTGELFF
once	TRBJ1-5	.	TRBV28	TGTGCCAGCAGTGGCAAACAGCCCCAGCATTTT	CASSGKQPQHF
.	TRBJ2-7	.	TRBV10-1	TGCGCCAGCAGTGAGGCGGCAGGGGCGGGCGAGCAGTACTTC	CASSEAAGAGEQYF
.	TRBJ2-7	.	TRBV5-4	TGTGCCAGCAGCCATACTAGCTACGAGCAGTACTTC	CASSHTSYEQYF
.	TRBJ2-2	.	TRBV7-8	TGTGCCAGCAGCCTCACTAGCCGGGTATGGGGGGAGCTGTTTTTT	CASSLTSRVWGELFF
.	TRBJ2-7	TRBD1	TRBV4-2	TGTGCCAGCAGCCAAGCAGGGGGCTCAACCTACGAGCAGTACTTC	CASSQAGGSTYEQYF
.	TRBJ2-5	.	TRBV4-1	TGCGCCAGCAGCCCCAGGGGGGCCCCCCGGGAGACCCAGTACTTC	CASSPRGAPRETQYF
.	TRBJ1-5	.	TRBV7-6	TGTGCCAGCAGCCCACGTCCTCTATATAGCAATCAGCCCCAGCATTTT	CASSPRPLYSNQPQHF
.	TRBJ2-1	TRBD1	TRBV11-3	TGTGCCAGCAGCTCCCGTAATACCGGGACAGGGAGGTACAATGAGCAGTTCTTC	CASSSRNTGTGRYNEQFF
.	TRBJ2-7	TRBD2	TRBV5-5	TGTGCCAGCAGCTTGGGGGCTAGCGGGGTCTACGAGCAGTACTTC	CASSLGASGVYEQYF
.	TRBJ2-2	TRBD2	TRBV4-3	TGCGCCAGCAGCCAAGCCCTAGCGGGAGGTTCGAACACCGGGGAGCTGTTTTTT	CASSQALAGGSNTGELFF
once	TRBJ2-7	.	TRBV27	TGTGCCAGCAGTTTTGCGGTCGGATACGAGCAGTACTTC	CASSFAVGYEQYF
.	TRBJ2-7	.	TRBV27	TGTGCCAGCAGTTTACAGGATCCCCGCCCCTACGAGCAGTACTTC	CASSLQDPRPYEQYF
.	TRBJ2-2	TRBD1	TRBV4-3	TGCGCCAGCAGCCACCGACAGGGGGACACCGGGGAGCTGTTTTTT	CASSHRQGDTGELFF
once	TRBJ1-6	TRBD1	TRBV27	TGTGCCAGCAGTCCCTCGGGACAGGGAAATTCACCCCTCCACTTT	CASSPSGQGNSPLHF
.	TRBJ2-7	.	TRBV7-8	TGTGCCAGCACCCGATCTAGCAACCTCTACGAGCAGTACTTC	CASTRSSNLYEQYF
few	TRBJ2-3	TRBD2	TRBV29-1	TGCAGCGAGACTAGCGGGAGGTCTTCAGATACGCAGTATTTT	CSETSGRSSDTQYF
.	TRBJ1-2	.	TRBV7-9	TGTTCCAGCAGCGTCGGGAGGGACTTC	CSSSVGRDF
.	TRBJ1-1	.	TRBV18	TGTGCCAGCTCACAAAGGCCCAGGGGAGACACTGAAGCTTTCTTT	CASSQRPRGDTEAFF
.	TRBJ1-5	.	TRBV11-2	TGTGCCAGCAGCCAGATGGCCGGACAGTTGAATCAGCCCCAGCATTTT	CASSQMAGQLNQPQHF
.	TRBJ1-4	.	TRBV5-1	TGCGCCAGCAGCATGGATGGGCAGAGTAATGAAAAACTGTTTTTT	CASSMDGQSNEKLFF
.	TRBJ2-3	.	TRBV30	TGTGCCGGGAACGGTTTTGTAGGACAGCGCACAGATACACAGTATTTT	CAGNGFVGQRTDTQYF
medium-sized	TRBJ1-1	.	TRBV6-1	TGTGCCAGCAGAATAAAAGGGGATGGCTCTACTGAAGCTTTCTTT	CASRIKGDGSTEAFF
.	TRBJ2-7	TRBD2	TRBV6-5	TGTGCCAGCAGCCGGACTAGCGGGAGGGCTAAAGAGCAGTACTTC	CASSRTSGRAKEQYF
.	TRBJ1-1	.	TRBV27	TGTGCCAGCAGTTGGACAGCGAACACTGAAGCTTTCTTT	CASSWTANTEAFF
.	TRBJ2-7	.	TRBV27	TGTGCCAGCAGTTTCGCTAGCGCCTCCTACGAGCAGTACTTC	CASSFASASYEQYF
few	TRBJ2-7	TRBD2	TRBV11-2	TGTGCCAGCAGCCGACTACTGGGACTAGCGGGAGACGAGCAGTACTTC	CASSRLLGLAGDEQYF
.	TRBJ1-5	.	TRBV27	TGTGCCAGCAGTTTAGGTCCGGATCAGCCCCAGCATTTT	CASSLGPDQPQHF
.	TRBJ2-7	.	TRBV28	TGTGCCAGCAGTTTTTCCCATGGCGGGCCGGAAAGCTCCTACGAGCAGTACTTC	CASSFSHGGPESSYEQYF
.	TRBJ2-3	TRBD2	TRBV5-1	TGCGCCAGCAGCTGGACCACGGGACTAGCGGGATCAGATACGCAGTATTTT	CASSWTTGLAGSDTQYF
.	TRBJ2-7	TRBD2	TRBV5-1	TGCGCCAGCAGCTTCATAACTGGACTAGCGGGAGCCTACGAGCAGTACTTC	CASSFITGLAGAYEQYF